This T cell receptor (beta chain) was identified in a study of shared clonotypes between healthy human individuals. Findings and caveats of the study: An expected dependence of interdonor clonotype sharing on sequencing depth was noted. The generation probabilities recorded for non-shared clonotypes fell below those of clonotypes shared by all four donors.

Per the germline V gene, CDR1 is LNHDA and CDR2 is SQIVND (reference sequence). Trimming removed 7 bases at V and 0 bases at J, with 13 bases between. The CDR3 sequence is 15 residues long. This clone was recorded only once. As yet, its antigen is unknown. Other DNA sequences from this sample encode an identical CDR3 as well. Sequencing was performed with immunoSEQ multiplex PCR; in TCRdb, only in-frame clones are kept and a portion is missing. The table lists approximately 2.1 million clones, 85% to 95% of them singletons. The chain uses TRBV19 and TRBJ1-3; D remains unclear. This clonotype was obtained from a man aged 18 to 29 in good health. Some clones in this sample may be carry-over from other donors' samples. The specimen sequenced was naive CD4+ T cells from PBMCs. Subset of the sample: CD45RA+ positively selected. CDR3 sequence reads: CASTRGPSSGNTIYF. CDR3 DNA sequence: TGTGCCAGTACCCGAGGACCGAGCTCTGGAAACACCATATATTTT.